These 13 T cell receptor beta chains were sequenced from one sample in a study of blood T cells in healthy people across ages. With a J-beta primer mix and a sample-barcoded 5' primer, a second PCR ran about 6 to 11 cycles. Using its own MiXCR run on the 5' RACE reads, TCRdb lists one record per CDR3 protein. Here the sample spans 1,500,000 or so distinct CDR3 sequences, less than 45% being singletons. The sample taken for sequencing was blood. All receptors derive from a woman between 18 and 30 years old in good health.

Details on this clonotype: One junction end does not reproduce the germline sequence, and a read error may be involved. V usage is TRBV7-7 and J usage is TRBJ2-1; tentative D call: TRBD2 (5 bases). This CDR3 contains 15 residues. Germline CDR1 is SSHAT and CDR2 is FNYEAQ (reference sequence). The CDR3 protein is CASSSGLVAYNEQFF. As DNA, the CDR3 is TGTGCTAGCAGCTCCGGCTTGGTAGCGTACAATGAGCAGTTCTTC.

The chain recombines TRBV5-1 with TRBJ2-2, with a weak D call TRBD1 (6 bases). Germline loops: CDR1 SGHRS, CDR2 YFSETQ. The CDR3 sequence is 16 residues long. With 3 bases removed from V and 0 bases from J, the gap between germline ends came to 12 bases. The CDR3 protein is CASSWYGTPNTGELFF. The CDR3 DNA reads as TGCGCCAGCAGCTGGTACGGGACACCGAACACCGGGGAGCTGTTTTTT.

The chain couples TRBV7-2 to TRBJ1-1; no definite D call. There are 16 residues in the CDR3. The germline gives CDR1 SGHTA, CDR2 FQGNSA. V lost 2 bases and J lost 2, with 15 bases in between. In DNA form, the CDR3 reads TGTGCCAGCAGCTTAAGTCGACTCACCGTTAACACTGAAGCTTTCTTT. This sequence encodes CASSLSRLTVNTEAFF. The complete variable domain, with remaining parts taken from reference TRBV7-2 and TRBJ1-1, reads GAGVSQSPSNKVTEKGKDVELRCDPISGHTALYWYRQSLGQGLEFLIYFQGNSAPDKSGLPSDRFSAERTGGSVSTLTIQRTQQEDSAVYLCASSLSRLTVNTEAFFGQGTRLTVV.

The rearrangement uses TRBV25-1 and TRBJ2-5; 8 bases fit TRBD2. From germline, CDR1 is MGHDK and CDR2 SYGVNS. The CDR3 runs 15 residues. J lost 2 bases, V lost 1 base, and 3 bases had no gene match. The CDR3 DNA follows: TGTGCCAGCAGTGAATCAGCGGGGGAACAAGAGACCCAGTACTTC. Amino acids: CASSESAGEQETQYF.

The chain combines TRBV7-9 with TRBJ2-7, with 7 bases aligning to TRBD1. V trimming: 0 bases; J trimming: 8 bases; junction bases outside the gene matches: 4. Germline-derived CDR1 and CDR2 are SEHNR and FQNEAQ (reference sequence). The CDR3 totals 13 residues. The CDR3 region has the DNA TGTGCCAGCAGCTTAGCGGCAGGGGGTCAGCAGTACTTC. The encoded protein is CASSLAAGGQQYF.

Notes on this clonotype: A single base separates this from a much larger clone, so it may be a read error. The genes are TRBV12-3 or TRBV12-4 and TRBJ2-3, with D unclear. The CDR3 totals 11 residues. The CDR3 DNA reads TGTGCCAGCAGAGGCCCAGATACGGAGTATTTT. As protein: CASRGPDTEYF.

This clonotype turned up a few times. V and J are TRBV12-3 or TRBV12-4 and TRBJ1-2; 11 bases agree with TRBD1. V lost 4 bases to trimming and J lost 5 bases; unmatched junction nucleotides: 6. The CDR3 extends over 15 amino acids. Here the CDR3 DNA reads TGTGCCAGCAGTTCTCGGGACAGGGGGACATATGGCTACACCTTC. Amino acid sequence: CASSSRDRGTYGYTF.

This chain uses TRBV29-1 with TRBJ2-5, with 8 bases matching TRBD1. CDR1 is SQVTM, CDR2 ANQGSEA, per germline. This CDR3 has 13 residues. Trimming removed 4 bases from V and 4 bases from J; junction bases left unmatched: 5. The CDR3 loop reads CSVVSGGGETQYF. The CDR3, as DNA: TGCAGCGTTGTGTCAGGGGGCGGAGAGACCCAGTACTTC.

Comment on this clonotype: The junction shows a germline mismatch at one end, possibly a read error. The chain has TRBV3-1 and TRBJ2-4; perhaps TRBD2 as D (6 bases). CDR1 and CDR2 from the germline V gene are LGHDT and YNNKEL (reference sequence). The CDR3 consists of 14 residues. CDR3 in DNA: TGTGCCAGCAGCCAAGGGAAGGGAGGAAACATTCGGTACTTC. Encoded protein: CASSQGKGGNIRYF.

This chain uses TRBV27 with TRBJ1-2; D remains ambiguous. CDR3 length equals 13 residues. CDR1 and CDR2 (germline): MNHEY, SMNVEV (reference sequence). The V end lost 0 bases, the J end lost 5 bases, and 7 bases lay between the germline ends. Here the CDR3 reads CASSLSVGYGYTF. CDR3 DNA: TGTGCCAGCAGTTTATCGGTCGGATATGGCTACACCTTC.

The V and J genes are TRBV7-2 and TRBJ2-4; 8 bases are shared with TRBD2. The tail of the sequence fits TRBJ2-5 better, so the J call may be wrong. The CDR3 length is 16 residues. Germline V CDR1 and CDR2: SGHTA, FQGNSA. The CDR3: CASSLEKVAGLGTQYF. For the CDR3, the DNA is TGTGCCAGCAGCTTAGAGAAGGTAGCGGGACTCGGGACCCAGTACTTC.

V usage is TRBV12-3 or TRBV12-4 and J usage is TRBJ2-1; 15 nucleotides line up with TRBD2. The CDR3 runs 15 residues. V lost 4 bases, J lost 9 bases, and 4 bases stayed unmatched. CDR3 protein: CASSWTSGGATEQFF. The CDR3 nucleotides read TGTGCCAGCAGTTGGACTAGCGGGGGGGCTACTGAGCAGTTCTTC.

This clonotype was detected a few times. The rearrangement links TRBV4-1 to TRBJ2-1; 13 bases fit TRBD2. V dropped 3 bases and J dropped 7; count of bases not matched to a gene: 9. The CDR3 is made up of 17 amino acids. Germline values: CDR1 MGHRA, CDR2 YSYEKL. CDR3 in DNA: TGCGCCAGCAGCCACCTCACTAGCGGGGGGGTAATGAATGAGCAGTTCTTC. Amino acid sequence: CASSHLTSGGVMNEQFF.